This is a list of T cell receptor beta chains from one sample in a study of OX40 agonist ivuxolimab in advanced cancers. Profiling relied on immunoSEQ multiplex PCR, and the TCRdb table lists in-frame clones only, not all of them. The sample shows 35,000 to 45,000 clones, approximately 91% of them seen only once. Here the sequenced sample was CD4+ or CD8+ T cells sorted from blood, taken in a trial of the OX40 agonist ivuxolimab. The receptors originated from an adult with an advanced solid tumor such as melanoma, head and neck, liver or kidney cancer. CDR3s include the opening cysteine and the closing phenylalanine or tryptophan.

j_call	v_call	cdr3_aa
TRBJ2-1	TRBV6-5	CASRGLAQDNEQFF
TRBJ2-6	TRBV5-6	CASSDGTGDSGANVLTF
TRBJ2-1	TRBV15	CATSNEGLYNEQFF
TRBJ1-1	TRBV27	CASSYRGTGGWWEAFF
TRBJ2-2	TRBV19	CASSILRTGVTGELFF
TRBJ2-1	TRBV4-1	CASSAGGPGLSDEQFF
TRBJ2-1	TRBV14	CASSQEFSGSSDEQFF
TRBJ2-7	TRBV5-8	CASSLEVGVLFKHEQYF
TRBJ1-5	TRBV7-8	CASSSDRFNQPQHF
TRBJ1-1	TRBV20-1	CSASVGTEAFF
TRBJ2-7	TRBV9	CASSPPGGRTYEQYF
TRBJ2-7	TRBV29-1	CSVVAEEDEQYF
TRBJ2-1	TRBV30	CAWSFPYNEQFF
TRBJ2-2	TRBV25-1	CASSEYSPLGELFF
TRBJ2-5	TRBV11-2	CASSLGSGGETQYF
TRBJ1-4	TRBV2	CASSGYISWSEKLFF
TRBJ2-3	TRBV5-1	CASSLAHSATDTQYF
TRBJ2-7	TRBV6-5	CASSYSRLAGDYEQYF
TRBJ1-5	TRBV7-2	CASSSTINQPQHF
TRBJ2-1	TRBV4-1	CASSQEMAGGSWEQFF
TRBJ2-1	TRBV7-6	CASSLVDGNNEQFF
TRBJ2-5	TRBV27	CASSLYSGRPGETQYF
TRBJ1-2	TRBV5-1	CASSWQGPGGYTF
TRBJ2-3	TRBV30	CAWIHSGQREPDTQYF
TRBJ2-2	TRBV7-3	CAGNQPGLNTGELFF
TRBJ1-2	TRBV7-9	CASSLATPTRGSGYTF
TRBJ1-2	TRBV6-5	CASSDYGADGYTF
TRBJ2-5	TRBV9	CASSPEGRDGETQYF
TRBJ1-5	TRBV4-1	CASSQEGVPNQPQHF